The clone carrying this T cell receptor (beta chain) showed up just a few times. Its antigen remains unknown. The sample comes from a study of blood T cells in healthy people across ages. General study results and limits: What prevented conclusive comparison of naive and antigen-experienced cells was that PBMCs were unsorted. Older age coincided with a roughly linear decline in TCR beta diversity per million T cells.

The authors ran a second PCR of roughly 6 to 11 cycles using a sample-barcoded 5' primer and a J-beta primer mix. A template-switch adaptor containing 12 random nucleotides labeled each cDNA molecule. Via MiXCR, TCRdb re-called the 5' RACE reads, giving one row per CDR3 protein. The table records 700,000 to 1,000,000 distinct CDR3 sequences, 40% to 50% of them present only once. V dropped 2 bases and J dropped 3; count of bases not matched to a gene: 9. CDR3 length: 17 residues. The V gene's germline CDR1 is KGHSH and CDR2 LQKENI. The sample consisted of blood. This TCR derives from a man between 60 and 70 years old in good health. The chain uses TRBV18 and TRBJ1-5, with TRBD1 identical over 8 bases. The CDR3 sequence is CASSPDGYRGNNQPQHF. DNA for the CDR3: TGTGCCAGCTCACCAGACGGTTACAGGGGGAACAATCAGCCCCAGCATTTT.